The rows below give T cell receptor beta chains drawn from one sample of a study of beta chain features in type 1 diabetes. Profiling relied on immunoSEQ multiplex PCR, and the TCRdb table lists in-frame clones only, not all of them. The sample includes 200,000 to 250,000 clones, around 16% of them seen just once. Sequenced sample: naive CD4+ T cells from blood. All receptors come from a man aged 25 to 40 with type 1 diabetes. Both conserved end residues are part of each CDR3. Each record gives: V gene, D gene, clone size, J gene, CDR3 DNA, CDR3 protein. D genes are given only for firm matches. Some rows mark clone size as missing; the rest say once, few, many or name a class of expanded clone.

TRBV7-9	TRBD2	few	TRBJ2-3	TGTGCCAGCAGCTTTGGACTAGCGGCCACAGATACGCAGTATTTT	CASSFGLAATDTQYF
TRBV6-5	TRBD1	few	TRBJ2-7	TGTGCCAGCAGTTTTGACCGGACAGGGGTCTCCTACGAGCAGTACTTC	CASSFDRTGVSYEQYF
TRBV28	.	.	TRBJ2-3	TGTGCCAGCAGCTACCGAATTGAGGCAGGTGCGGAAGATACGCAGTATTTT	CASSYRIEAGAEDTQYF
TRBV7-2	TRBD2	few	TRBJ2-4	TGTGCCAGCAGCCCGGGACTAGCCCCGAACATTCAGTACTTC	CASSPGLAPNIQYF
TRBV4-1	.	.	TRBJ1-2	TGCGCCAGCAGCCAGACTGGGACAAGTTATGGCTACACCTTC	CASSQTGTSYGYTF
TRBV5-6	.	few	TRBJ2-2	TGTGCCAGCAGCCCTATCCTTACAAGGGACGGGGAGCTGTTTTTT	CASSPILTRDGELFF
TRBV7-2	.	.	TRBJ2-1	TGTGCCAGCAGCTCCAGGGTCTCCTACAATGAGCAGTTCTTC	CASSSRVSYNEQFF
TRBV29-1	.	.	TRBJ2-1	TGCAGCGCCCTGACATTTGCCCCGGACAGAGCCTACAATGAGCAGTTCTTC	CSALTFAPDRAYNEQFF
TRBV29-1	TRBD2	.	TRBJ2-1	TGCAGCACCCCCGGACTAGCGGGGCAAAATGAGCAGTTCTTC	CSTPGLAGQNEQFF
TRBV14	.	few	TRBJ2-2	TGTGCCAGCAGCCAATTCTTCGGGTACTCCGGGGAGCTGTTTTTT	CASSQFFGYSGELFF
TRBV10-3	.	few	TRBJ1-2	TGTGCCATCAGTGAGTTTTATGGCTACACCTTC	CAISEFYGYTF
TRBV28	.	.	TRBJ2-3	TGTGCCAGCAGTTTAGCGGATTTCACAGATACGCAGTATTTT	CASSLADFTDTQYF
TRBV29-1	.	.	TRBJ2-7	TGCAGCGTTGAATTAGCGGAAAGGCCACCCTTTGAGCAGTACTTC	CSVELAERPPFEQYF
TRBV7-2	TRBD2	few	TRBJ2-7	TGTGCCAGCAGCTTGGGACTAGCTGCTTCCTACGAGCAGTACTTC	CASSLGLAASYEQYF
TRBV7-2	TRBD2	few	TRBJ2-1	TGTGCCAGCAGCCGAGCGGGGACTAGCGGGACCAATGAGCAGTTCTTC	CASSRAGTSGTNEQFF
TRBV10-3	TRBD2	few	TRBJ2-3	TGTGCCATCAGTGCTCGGGAGGGCACAGATACGCAGTATTTT	CAISAREGTDTQYF
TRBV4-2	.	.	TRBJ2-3	TGTGCCAGCAGCCAAGACAGGACCTCGGATACGCAGTATTTT	CASSQDRTSDTQYF
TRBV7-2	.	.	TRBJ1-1	TGTGCCAGCAGCCTATTAGGAAACACTGAAGCTTTCTTT	CASSLLGNTEAFF
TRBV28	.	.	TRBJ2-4	TGTGCCAGCAGTTTGTCAGGGGAAAACATTCAGTACTTC	CASSLSGENIQYF
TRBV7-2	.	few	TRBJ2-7	TGTGCCAGCTCCCCCACAGGACCTGGCTACGAGCAGTACTTC	CASSPTGPGYEQYF
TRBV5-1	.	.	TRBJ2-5	TGCGCCAGCAGCTTGGGCGACGGGACGGCGACCCAGTACTTC	CASSLGDGTATQYF
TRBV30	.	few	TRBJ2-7	TGTGCCGGGGGCAGTGGGGCGTTTCGAGAGCAGTACTTC	CAGGSGAFREQYF
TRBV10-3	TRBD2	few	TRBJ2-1	TGTGCCATCAGGGGGACTAGCGGCAATGAGCAGTTCTTC	CAIRGTSGNEQFF
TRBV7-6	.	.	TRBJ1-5	TGTGCCAGCAGCTTACAGGAGAATCAGCCCCAGCATTTT	CASSLQENQPQHF
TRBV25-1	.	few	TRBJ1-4	TGTGCCAGCAGCCGAAATGAAAAACTGTTTTTT	CASSRNEKLFF
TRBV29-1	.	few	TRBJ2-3	TGCAGCGTTGGCAGGGAAACAGATACGCAGTATTTT	CSVGRETDTQYF
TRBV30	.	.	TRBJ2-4	TGTGCCTGGATGCCGGGGGCGGCCAAAAACATTCAGTACTTC	CAWMPGAAKNIQYF
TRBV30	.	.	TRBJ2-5	TGTGCCTGGCCGAGATTGGAGACCCAGTACTTC	CAWPRLETQYF
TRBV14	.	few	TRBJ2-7	TGTGCCAGCAGCCAGTACCCCCTCTACGAGCAGTACTTC	CASSQYPLYEQYF
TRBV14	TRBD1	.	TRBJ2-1	TGTGCCAGCAGCCAGGGGCGGGACAGGGTGAATGAGCAGTTCTTC	CASSQGRDRVNEQFF
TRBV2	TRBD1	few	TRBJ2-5	TGTGCCAGCAGTGAAACCGGGACAGGATCTCAGTACTTC	CASSETGTGSQYF
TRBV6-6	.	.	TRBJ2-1	TGTGCCAGCAGTTACGGTAGGGGCTCATCCTACAATGAGCAGTTCTTC	CASSYGRGSSYNEQFF
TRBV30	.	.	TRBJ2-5	TGTGCCTGGAGCCTGACAGTGGGGGAGACCCAGTACTTC	CAWSLTVGETQYF
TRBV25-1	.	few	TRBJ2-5	TGTGCCAGCAGTGAATTGGGCAGAGAGGGGCAAGAGACCCAGTACTTC	CASSELGREGQETQYF
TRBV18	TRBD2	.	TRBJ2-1	TGTGCCAGCTCACCATTAGCGGGAGGCTCCAATGAGCAGTTCTTC	CASSPLAGGSNEQFF
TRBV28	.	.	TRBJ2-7	TGTGCCAGCAGTTTGACCCCGACTACCGGGTACGAGCAGTACTTC	CASSLTPTTGYEQYF
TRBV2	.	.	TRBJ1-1	TGTGCCAGCCGGAACACTGAAGCTTTCTTT	CASRNTEAFF
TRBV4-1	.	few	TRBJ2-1	TGCGCCAGCAGCGCAGGGTACAATGAGCAGTTCTTC	CASSAGYNEQFF
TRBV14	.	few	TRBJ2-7	TGTGCCAGCAGCCATCTTCAGGGCAAACACCTCACCTACGAGCAGTACTTC	CASSHLQGKHLTYEQYF
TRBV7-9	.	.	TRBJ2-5	TGTGCCAGCGAAAGGTGGCCCGGGACCCAGTACTTC	CASERWPGTQYF
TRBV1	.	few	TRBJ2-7	TGCACCAGCGCATCGGGACCAGTGATTGGGGAGCAGTACTTC	CTSASGPVIGEQYF
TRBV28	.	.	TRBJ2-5	TGTGCCAGCAGTTTCAGGGTTCGAGAGACCCAGTACTTC	CASSFRVRETQYF